The clone carrying this T cell receptor beta chain was detected only a few times. What it binds is unknown. These data originate in a study of naive and memory T cell subsets. Points from the study as a whole: Clonotypes here are unpaired alpha or beta chain sequences.

The beta constant-region primer was an equimolar mix of two oligonucleotides covering TRBC1 and TRBC2. MiXCR, applied by TCRdb to the UMI-ligation and nested PCR reads, yields one record per CDR3 protein. The table has approximately 140,000 distinct CDR3 sequences, 17% seen once. V was cut by 4 bases and J by 11 bases, with 11 bases left in between. CDR1 and CDR2 (germline): WSHSY, SAAADI. The CDR3 sequence is 11 residues long. The sequence was obtained from a human donor in good health. Sequencing input: naive CD4+ T cells from blood. V is TRBV10-2 and J is TRBJ1-1; D remains ambiguous. The CDR3 coding sequence is TGCGCCAGCAGTGTCGGAGGGAATGCTTTCTTT. As protein: CASSVGGNAFF.